Listed here is a single TCR beta chain. Its antigen remains undetermined. Base quality data are lacking; no much larger clone is found one base away. Each collaborating institution followed its own protocols to collect whole blood in K2EDTA tubes. Collaborator samples were shipped for TCRbeta analysis as frozen whole blood, isolated PBMCs, or DNA extracted from either sample type. CDR1 and CDR2, looked up from the germline V gene, are MNHEY and SVGAGI. The CDR3 runs 15 amino acids, cysteine and phenylalanine included. The read is trimmed to its CDR3 DNA, 45 bases read in frame from base 1. V and J are truncated by 5 bases and 1 base respectively, leaving an intervening sequence of 12 bases. This record comes from a study of blood T cell repertoires in COVID-19 (dated by TCRdb to the early 2020s). With respect to the entire study: Collaborator samples came from the United States, Italy and Spain and covered acute and convalescent phases of COVID-19. The prospective study material was composed of cDNA or gDNA derived from T cells, B-cell-depleted T cells, or PBMCs. The dataset comprised deeply sampled blood TCRbeta repertoires from subjects exposed to, actively infected with, or recovered from COVID-19. The repertoires were made available in a free public database intended to serve as a resource for research on the immune response to SARS-CoV-2. The samples were drawn from two sources: the first 160 participants of the ongoing ImmuneRACE study, and fewer than 1,500 subjects contributed by 6 global collaborators. A de-identified subject ID, COVID-19 status, age in years and sex were almost always included in the sample metadata. Where HLA class I and class II types were available, the types were taken from metadata supplied by the sample provider, not from assay-based typing.

What the work shows at the level of the full study, not this receptor alone: Clinical and demographic metadata were provided uncurated, with the amount varying by source and participant.

The immunoSEQ Assay, a bias-controlled multiplex PCR, was used to amplify TCRbeta CDR3 regions from genomic DNA. The authors' analysis ran thus. Within the assay, amplification of reference gene primers was used to estimate how many nucleated cells each sample contained. To quantify the absolute abundance of each unique TCRbeta CDR3 rearrangement, sequence reads were collapsed and filtered. For each sample, productive Simpson clonality was calculated by taking the square root of Simpson's diversity index across productive rearrangements. Drawn from immuneACCESS, this table holds only the in-frame rearrangements with V and J called that TCRdb kept. Clones are partly lost; checked studies trace under half to an unresolved V gene and leave the rest unexplained. The DNA gave D and trimming, while V, J and clone size come from that table. Across this sample there are 200,000 to 250,000 clones, with roughly 82% seen only once. Around 9.5% of the sample lies in the top ten.

The chain joins TRBV6-5 to TRBJ1-3; perhaps TRBD1 is the D gene, with 5 bases matching. This clonotype was obtained from a man aged 45-65 years with active or convalescent COVID-19. Sequenced sample: peripheral blood. The DNA is TGTGCCAGCAGTCCCCGGGCAGGGTCTGGAAACACCATATATTTT. Its protein is CASSPRAGSGNTIYF.